This paragraph reports one TCR beta chain. This clonotype was counted between two and nine times. Which antigen it targets is not known. No base-level quality is on record; no much larger clone is a single base apart. The library was produced with 5' RACE. The sequencer was an Illumina HiSeq 2500. A second about 7 to 12 cycle PCR used a sample-barcoded 5' primer and a J-beta primer mix. A template-switch 5' adaptor carrying 12 random nucleotides introduced a unique molecular identifier onto each TCR beta cDNA molecule. Each sample yielded at least 3 million CDR3-containing paired-end reads. The Mint cDNA synthesis kit, primed by a TRBC-specific oligonucleotide, was used to synthesize first-strand cDNA from all RNA. After uracil-DNA glycosylase treatment, a first 18-cycle PCR used universal primers M1SS and BC2_uni_R on all cDNA. On the study's bioinformatics: For normalization, 1 million high-quality reads were randomly selected from each sample, with every read carrying a distinct molecular identifier. Reads sharing molecular identifiers were discarded rather than binned into consensus sequences. MiTCR, run with a Q25 quality threshold and the strictest error-elimination algorithm, handled CDR3 identification, clonotype clustering and error correction. A nonparametric unseen species model with Euler transformation was used to estimate a lower bound on total TCR beta diversity. TCRdb handled the public reads itself, with Q25 trimming in fastp and clone calling in MiXCR, and kept productive beta chains. Each entry merges the rows of one CDR3 protein and shows their most common DNA and genes. The V and J calls and clone size are TCRdb's, not the authors'. The sample includes around 500,000 distinct CDR3 sequences, with about 26% observed a single time. 3.6% of the sample goes to the ten largest clones.

Systemically healthy Caucasian individuals from Russia, 35 to 50 in total and aged roughly 6 to 100 years, were included as donors. Approximately 9.3 milliliters of peripheral blood were drawn from each donor into EDTA-treated Vacutainer tubes. Ficoll-Paque density-gradient centrifugation was used to isolate PBMCs, with at least 6.5 million per sample. Trizol reagent was used to extract total RNA from PBMCs, with at least 6 micrograms per sample. For every donor, an aliquot of PBMCs went through flow cytometry to measure the percentages of naive CD45RAhigh/CD27high T cells. This sample is part of a study of blood T cells in healthy people across ages (dated by TCRdb to between 2015 and 2016). Turning to the overall study: Template switching captured roughly one uniquely barcoded TCR beta cDNA molecule per two T cells in model experiments. Age-related changes in TCR beta repertoire diversity were measured in the study by deep sequencing normalized with unique cDNA molecular identifiers. The donors were split into four age groups: young (average 16 years), middle-aged (roughly 42), aged (more than 60) and long-lived (over 80). The study analyzed two additional independent replicas of 1 million unique cDNA reads from the same blood draw for two donors, one aged 18 to 30 and one aged 80 or older. General findings and caveats noted by the study authors: Total diversity estimates from one million sequenced T cells were considered lower bounds and underestimates. As age increased, observed TCR beta diversity per million T cells dropped in a roughly linear way, and a significant reduction was already evident by age 40. Because the CMV infection status of the donors was unknown, age-related changes in expanded clonotypes may potentially have been confounded. Observed TCR beta diversity correlated strongly with the percentage of naive T cells measured by flow cytometry. Compared with the aged group, more naive CD4+ T cells, fewer expanded clones and increased TCR diversity were shown by the long-lived group, suggesting age selection. Bulk unsorted PBMC profiling prevented conclusive comparison of naive and antigen-experienced compartments.

Spanning cysteine to phenylalanine, the CDR3 consists of 13 amino acids. This entry keeps only the CDR3 DNA: 39 bases, framed from base 1. According to the germline V gene (reference sequence), CDR1 reads SEHNR and CDR2 reads FQNEAQ. V gives up 5 bases and J gives up 1 base, and the segment between their germline ends measures 8 bases. These same records also appear under a second study, on T cells of mothers and their children. Per the second study: Donors were nine systemically healthy Caucasian individuals: three mothers and their six children. cDNA synthesis consumed the entire amount of extracted RNA, loaded at around 1.5 ug RNA in each 15 ul reaction. In the second PCR, sample barcodes and 2-4 random nucleotides were introduced via the M1S primer. Over 9 million TCR beta CDR3 reads came from each mother, compared with approximately 3.1 million reads from each child. TCR recombination output is similarly shaped by thymic selection in related and unrelated pairs, with a minor effect exerted by inherited differences. Normalized repertoire overlap was always found to be slightly, but never significantly, higher in related mother-child pairs than in unrelated mother-child pairs. No persistent microchimeric T cell clones were detected, at a sensitivity of 90 to 100 clones per million clonotypes. To look for features that set related mother-child pairs apart from unrelated individuals, the researchers ran deep NGS to compare the TCR beta repertoires of mothers and children. The mean age was about 40 +/- 4 years for the mothers and roughly 11 +/- 4 years for the children. Libraries were sequenced on Illumina HiSeq 2000 with 100+100 nt paired-end reads after adapter ligation with NEBNext reagents. Mother and child libraries were prepared a month apart and sequenced in separate runs to prevent cross-contamination. For each donor, between roughly 500,000 and 2,100,000 distinct TCR beta clonotypes were identified. Naive TCR beta clonotypes were estimated from low-frequency clonotypes matched to each donor's FACS-determined naive share, without sorting.

This TCR derives from a boy younger than 10 in good health. Sequenced sample: blood. This chain joins TRBV7-9 to TRBJ1-2; tentative D gene TRBD1, with 6 bases matching. Here is the DNA: TGTGCCAGCAGCCAACAGGGTAACTATGGCTACACCTTC. Its amino acids are CASSQQGNYGYTF.